Described below is a single T cell receptor (beta chain) sequence and its context. This clonotype showed up just a few times. Its antigen is currently not known. Nothing much larger sits one base from this clone, and base qualities are not available. The entry originates in a study of blood T cells in healthy people across ages (dated by TCRdb to the mid-2010s). Study-wide context: Template switching captured roughly one uniquely barcoded TCR beta cDNA molecule per two T cells in model experiments. Age-related changes in TCR beta repertoire diversity were measured in the study by deep sequencing normalized with unique cDNA molecular identifiers. The donors were split into four age groups: young (average 16 years), middle-aged (39), aged (more than 55) and long-lived (82). Using the same blood draw, the study looked at two additional independent replicas of 1 million unique cDNA reads for two donors, one aged 18 to 30 and the other aged 80 or older.

The CDR3 holds 12 amino acids from the cysteine to the phenylalanine. The retained sequence is limited to the CDR3, 36 bases, with the frame set at the first base. CDR1 and CDR2, per the germline V gene, are LGHNA and YSLEER. Trimming costs V 2 bases and J 7 bases, and their ends lie 8 bases apart. Points the paper makes about the study in general: Donor CMV infection status was unknown, potentially confounding age-related changes in expanded clonotypes. Bulk unsorted PBMC profiling prevented conclusive comparison of naive and antigen-experienced compartments. Observed TCR beta diversity per million T cells fell roughly linearly with age, and a significant reduction was already apparent by age about 38. Total diversity estimates from one million sequenced T cells were considered lower bounds and underestimates. Compared with the aged group, the long-lived group had more naive CD4+ T cells, fewer expanded clones and increased TCR diversity, suggesting age selection. A strong correlation was found between observed TCR beta diversity and the percentage of naive T cells measured by flow cytometry.

The library relied on 5' RACE. For sequencing, an Illumina HiSeq 2500 was employed. A second PCR of roughly 7 to 12 cycles was performed with a sample-barcoded 5' primer and a J-beta primer mix. Each TCR beta cDNA molecule received a unique molecular identifier from a template-switch 5' adaptor carrying 12 random nucleotides. Each sample yielded at least 2.5 million CDR3-containing paired-end reads. All of the RNA was converted into first-strand cDNA using the Mint cDNA synthesis kit, with a TRBC-specific oligonucleotide serving as the primer. Following uracil-DNA glycosylase treatment, all cDNA underwent a first 18-cycle PCR with the universal primers M1SS and BC2_uni_R. As for the original processing: Normalization of each sample was performed by random selection of 1 million high-quality reads, each carrying a distinct molecular identifier. Reads sharing molecular identifiers were discarded rather than binned into consensus sequences. CDR3 identification, clonotype clustering and error correction used MiTCR with a Q25 quality threshold and the strictest error-elimination algorithm. Lower-bound total TCR beta diversity was estimated with a nonparametric unseen species model using Euler transformation. TCRdb applied fastp at Q25 and MiXCR to the public reads, then kept only in-frame beta chains. One record per CDR3 amino acid sequence lists the most common genes and DNA. What appears here as the V and J calls and clone size reflects TCRdb's work, not the paper's. The sample contains about 800,000 distinct CDR3 sequences, roughly 25% of them found a single time. 3.7% of the sample goes to the ten largest clones.

Donors were 30 to 45 systemically healthy Caucasian individuals from Russia aged about 6 to 100 years. Each donor gave about 10 milliliters of peripheral blood, drawn into EDTA-treated Vacutainer tubes. Ficoll-Paque density-gradient centrifugation was used to isolate PBMCs, with at least 6.5 million per sample. Trizol reagent was used to extract total RNA from the PBMCs, yielding at least 5.5 micrograms per sample. The percentages of naive CD45RAhigh/CD27high T cells were determined by flow cytometry on a PBMC aliquot from every donor. The same sample was also used in a study of T cells of mothers and their children. According to the second study: Nine systemically healthy Caucasian individuals served as donors, namely three mothers together with their six children. cDNA synthesis consumed the entire amount of extracted RNA, loaded at approximately 1.6 ug RNA in each 15 ul reaction. Sample barcodes and 2-4 random nucleotides were added via the M1S primer in the second PCR. Each mother yielded over 9.5 million TCR beta CDR3 reads and each child roughly 3 million reads. Thymic selection similarly shapes TCR recombination output in related and unrelated pairs, with minor effect from inherited differences. Normalized repertoire overlap was always slightly but never significantly higher in related than unrelated mother-child pairs. Persistent microchimeric T cell clones were not detected, at a sensitivity of around 100 clones per million clonotypes. In the study, deep NGS was used to compare the TCR beta repertoires of mothers and children, and features distinguishing related mother-child pairs from unrelated individuals were sought. Mothers averaged roughly 40 +/- 4 years of age and children averaged roughly 11 +/- 4 years. After adapter ligation was performed with NEBNext reagents, the libraries were sequenced on an Illumina HiSeq 2000 with 100+100 nt paired-end reads. To prevent cross-contamination, the mother and child libraries were prepared a month apart and were sequenced in separate runs. For each donor, somewhere between 500,000 and 2,000,000 distinct TCR beta clonotypes were identified. Naive TCR beta clonotypes were estimated from low-frequency clonotypes matched to each donor's FACS-determined naive share, without sorting.

This TCR came from a boy aged 5-17 years in good health. The sample comprised blood. Recombination connected TRBV4-3 to TRBJ1-2, with TRBD1 as a weak D call on 5 bases. The sequenced DNA: TGCGCCAGCAGCCAAACAGGTGCTGGCTACACCTTC. It specifies CASSQTGAGYTF.